Listed below are T cell receptor beta chains from one sample, sequenced in a study of spatial heterogeneity in lung cancer. TCRdb re-analysed the 5' RACE reads in MiXCR, keeping a single row per CDR3 protein. The sample contains 40,000 to 50,000 distinct CDR3 sequences, roughly a tenth of which appear only once. The sequences come from PBMCs, collected at follow-up. Receptors originate from a female donor with early-stage non-small cell lung cancer. Each CDR3 is given with its conserved first and last residue. D genes are given only for firm matches. Clone sizes are given selectively: once, few, many, or a class where the clone is expanded.

>many|-|TRBV12-3/TRBV12-4|TRBJ2-5
CASSPVGETQYF
TGTGCCAGCAGTCCCGTTGGGGAGACCCAGTACTTC
>few|-|TRBV7-9|TRBJ2-5
CASSIPQGGQETQYF
TGTGCCAGCAGCATACCTCAGGGAGGTCAAGAGACCCAGTACTTC
>many|TRBD2|TRBV7-2|TRBJ2-5
CASSFLAGGLGETQYF
TGTGCCAGCAGCTTCCTTGCGGGGGGGCTTGGAGAGACCCAGTACTTC
>-|TRBD1|TRBV12-5|TRBJ2-3
CASGKGTGGTDTQYF
TGTGCTAGTGGTAAAGGGACAGGGGGAACAGATACGCAGTATTTT
>few|-|TRBV4-2|TRBJ2-5
CASSRGVGQETQYF
TGTGCCAGCAGCCGCGGGGTTGGCCAAGAGACCCAGTACTTC
>many|-|TRBV30|TRBJ1-2
CAWRKGGYTF
TGTGCCTGGAGGAAAGGGGGCTACACCTTC
>many|-|TRBV30|TRBJ2-2
CAWSLNTGELFF
TGTGCCTGGAGTCTAAACACCGGGGAGCTGTTTTTT
>many|-|TRBV2|TRBJ2-4
CASSEALRNIQYF
TGTGCCAGCAGTGAAGCGCTTCGAAACATTCAGTACTTC
>-|TRBD1|TRBV19|TRBJ2-1
CATALTGVGNEQFF
TGTGCCACCGCCTTGACAGGGGTGGGCAATGAGCAGTTCTTC
>-|TRBD1|TRBV20-1|TRBJ1-5
CSARQGADQPQHF
TGCAGTGCTCGACAGGGGGCGGATCAGCCCCAGCATTTT
>many|-|TRBV20-1|TRBJ2-5
CSARGPPTAGSPQETQYF
TGCAGTGCTAGGGGGCCGCCCACCGCGGGATCACCGCAAGAGACCCAGTACTTC
>-|-|TRBV30|TRBJ2-2
CAWRGHHTGELFF
TGTGCCTGGAGGGGGCATCACACCGGGGAGCTGTTTTTT
>many|-|TRBV7-2|TRBJ2-1
CASSFDYLSYNEQFF
TGTGCCAGCAGCTTTGACTACCTTTCCTACAATGAGCAGTTCTTC
>-|TRBD1|TRBV5-6|TRBJ2-2
CASSLSWTGSTGELFF
TGTGCCAGCAGCTTATCCTGGACAGGGTCCACCGGGGAGCTGTTTTTT
>few|TRBD2|TRBV2|TRBJ2-1
CASSSSGGDNEQFF
TGTGCCAGCAGCTCTAGCGGGGGGGACAATGAGCAGTTCTTC
>many|TRBD2|TRBV11-2|TRBJ2-3
CASSFTFSGMGTDTQYF
TGTGCCAGCAGCTTTACATTCAGCGGGATGGGCACAGATACGCAGTATTTT
>-|TRBD1|TRBV24-1|TRBJ2-2
CATSDSRQGTGELFF
TGTGCCACCAGTGATTCTAGACAGGGCACCGGGGAGCTGTTTTTT
>many|TRBD1|TRBV20-1|TRBJ2-7
CSAPQGGEQYF
TGCAGTGCCCCACAGGGGGGAGAGCAGTACTTC
>-|-|TRBV29-1|TRBJ1-2
CSVEGNRDYGYTF
TGCAGCGTTGAAGGCAATAGGGACTATGGCTACACCTTC
>many|TRBD1|TRBV7-9|TRBJ2-7
CASSLFKTGTYEQYF
TGTGCCAGCAGCTTATTCAAGACAGGGACCTACGAGCAGTACTTC
>-|-|TRBV10-3|TRBJ2-7
CAISRGDSYEQYF
TGTGCCATCAGTCGGGGGGACAGCTACGAGCAGTACTTC
>few|-|TRBV7-9|TRBJ1-1
CASRRDNTEAFF
TGTGCCAGCAGAAGGGACAACACTGAAGCTTTCTTT
>few|-|TRBV5-1|TRBJ2-2
CASSLEGYTGELFF
TGCGCCAGCAGCTTGGAAGGGTACACCGGGGAGCTGTTTTTT
>many|TRBD2|TRBV20-1|TRBJ2-3
CSAPVAGGLTDTQYF
TGCAGTGCCCCCGTCGCGGGGGGGCTGACAGATACGCAGTATTTT
>many|-|TRBV20-1|TRBJ2-7
CSAFGSPYEQYF
TGCAGTGCGTTTGGGTCCCCCTACGAGCAGTACTTC
>few|TRBD2|TRBV11-2|TRBJ2-1
CASSPRDLAVNEQFF
TGTGCCAGCAGCCCCCGAGACCTAGCGGTAAATGAGCAGTTCTTC